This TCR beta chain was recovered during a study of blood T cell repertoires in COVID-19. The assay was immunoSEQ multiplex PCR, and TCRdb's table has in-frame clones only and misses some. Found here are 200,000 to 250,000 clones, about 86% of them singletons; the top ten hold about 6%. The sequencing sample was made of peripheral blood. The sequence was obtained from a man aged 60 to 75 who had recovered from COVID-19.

Here the CDR3 reads CASSSTGWGTGELFF. The CDR3 DNA reads as TGTGCCAGCAGCTCCACAGGGTGGGGCACCGGGGAGCTGTTTTTT. The rearrangement links TRBV7-3 to TRBJ2-2; perhaps TRBD1 as D (6 bases). CDR1 SGHTA and CDR2 FQGTGA come from the germline V gene. Trimming stripped 4 bases from V and 4 bases from J, with 13 bases between. CDR3 length: 15 amino acids.